This note documents a single TCR beta chain sequence. The sample is drawn from a study of cytomegalovirus exposure and HLA in healthy donors. The PCR made use of 60 Vbeta and 13 Jbeta primers. The table came from immunoSEQ multiplex PCR; TCRdb's copy has only in-frame clones and leaves some out. The sample lists about 86,000 clones; around 70% were seen once. CDR3 length: 19 residues. From germline, CDR1 is SGHVS and CDR2 FNYEAQ. The V end lost 2 bases, the J end lost 10 bases, and 30 bases lay between the germline ends. J is TRBJ2-1 and V is TRBV7-6, with a possible D match to TRBD2 (6 bases). Source material: PBMCs. The clonotype was recovered from a woman in her fifties or sixties in good health and CMV-seropositive. The CDR3, as DNA: TGTGCCAGCAGCTTAAGGTCGGGCTTGACTAGTGCCGAGGTTGGGGAGCAGTTCTTC. It translates to CASSLRSGLTSAEVGEQFF.